These 15 T cell receptor beta chains originate from one sample sequenced in a study of Ad26.COV2.S vaccination and SARS-CoV-2 variants. Documented treatment: roughly 19 received Ad26.COV2.S at low or high dose, single or two shots; roughly five received placebo; per-sample allocation not given. Vaccine and placebo recipients were sampled on day 63 after the first injection. Here immunoSEQ multiplex PCR was the method, and the copy in TCRdb shows in-frame clones only, minus some. The table includes around 400,000 clones, 89% detected once. The sample consisted of peripheral blood, taken in a trial of Ad26.COV2.S vaccine versus placebo. The receptors originated from a person aged 18-65 years who received the Ad26.COV2.S COVID-19 vaccine or a placebo.

The V gene is TRBV5-1, the J gene TRBJ1-3; 9 bases match TRBD1. V was pared by 4 bases and J by 4 bases, with 9 bases of the junction left unmatched. There are 16 residues in the CDR3. CDR1 is SGHRS, CDR2 YFSETQ, per germline. DNA of the CDR3: TGCGCCAGCAGCCCGGGCGGGACAGGGAAAGGAAACACCATATATTTT. Amino acid sequence: CASSPGGTGKGNTIYF.

In DNA form, the CDR3 reads TGTGCCTGGGGACGGGGCGAGCAGTACTTC. Its protein is CAWGRGEQYF. V and J are TRBV30 and TRBJ2-7; D may be TRBD2 (5 bases). The length of the CDR3 is 10 residues. Between the trimmed V and J ends, which lost 5 bases and 6 bases, there was a span of 8 bases. Germline assignment: CDR1 GTSNPN and CDR2 SVGIG (reference sequence).

The chain joins TRBV11-2 to TRBJ1-2, with D possibly matching TRBD1 (6 bases). Germline V gene data show CDR1 as SGHAT and CDR2 as FQNNGV. Trimming stripped 1 base from V and 7 bases from J, with 16 bases between. There are 15 residues in the CDR3. CDR3 nucleotides: TGTGCCAGCAGCTTAGTACAGTCAGGGGCTGGTGGCTACACCTTC. Translated, it gives CASSLVQSGAGGYTF.

This clone was observed once. The chain couples TRBV10-3 to TRBJ2-7, with TRBD1 identical over 9 bases. V shed 10 bases, J shed 5 bases, and the junction held 6 bases outside the gene matches. CDR1 and CDR2 from the germline V gene are ENHRY and SYGVKD. The CDR3 length is 12 residues. DNA of the CDR3: TGTGCCACAAGGGACAGGGCGCACGAGCAGTACTTC. As protein: CATRDRAHEQYF.

The chain joins TRBV27 to TRBJ2-2, with D maybe TRBD2 (5 bases). The V gene's germline CDR1 is MNHEY and CDR2 SMNVEV (reference sequence). The CDR3 contains 15 residues. Trimming left V 3 bases short and J 1 base short, with 9 bases between. The CDR3 coding sequence is TGTGCCAGCAGTTTGGCCGGGAAGAACACCGGGGAGCTGTTTTTT. Translating gives CASSLAGKNTGELFF.

This clone is a singleton in its sample. V is TRBV10-3 and J is TRBJ2-3, with D tentatively TRBD2 (6 bases). The CDR3 is 17 amino acids. V lost 0 bases to trimming and J lost 0 bases, with 13 bases between them. Germline lookup yields CDR1 ENHRY and CDR2 SYGVKD. The CDR3 DNA reads TGTGCCATCAGTGAGTCTCGGGGGACGCCTAGCACAGATACGCAGTATTTT. It specifies CAISESRGTPSTDTQYF.

This clone appeared a few times. The V call is TRBV18, the J call TRBJ1-3; no clear D gene. V lost 5 bases and J lost 0, with 5 bases in between. Germline CDR1 KGHSH, CDR2 LQKENI. This CDR3 has 13 amino acids. CDR3 in amino acids: CASSGNSGNTIYF. The CDR3 nucleotides read TGTGCCAGCTCAGGGAACTCTGGAAACACCATATATTTT.

The chain recombines TRBV27 with TRBJ2-5; D is perhaps TRBD1 (5 bases). The CDR3 is 15 amino acids. The V and J ends lost 3 bases and 4 bases respectively, with 15 bases between them. Germline lookup yields CDR1 MNHEY and CDR2 SMNVEV (reference sequence). The chain's CDR3 is CASSLGRGPRETQYF. The DNA of the CDR3 is TGTGCCAGCAGTTTGGGTAGGGGCCCCAGAGAGACCCAGTACTTC.

To note about this clone: The sample contains more than one DNA sequence encoding this CDR3. V is TRBV6-1 and J is TRBJ2-7, with D unclear. The CDR3 is made up of 12 amino acids. Trimming stripped 0 bases from V and 4 bases from J, with 4 bases between. The V gene's germline CDR1 is MNHNS and CDR2 SASEGT. CDR3 nucleotide sequence: TGTGCCAGCAGTGAAGCCGGTTACGAGCAGTACTTC. Translating it yields CASSEAGYEQYF.

The chain uses TRBV9 and TRBJ2-5; 12 nucleotides align to TRBD2. The CDR3 length is 17 residues. Germline CDR1 reads SGDLS; CDR2 reads YYNGEE. V trimming: 0 bases; J trimming: 5 bases; junction bases outside the gene matches: 8. Here the CDR3 reads CASSVGTSGDLWETQYF. DNA of the CDR3: TGTGCCAGCAGCGTAGGGACTAGCGGGGACCTTTGGGAGACCCAGTACTTC.

The genes are TRBV19 and TRBJ2-3, with D maybe TRBD2 (6 bases). The germline gives CDR1 LNHDA, CDR2 SQIVND (reference sequence). Trimming removed 8 bases from V and 4 bases from J, with 10 bases in between. The CDR3 runs 12 residues. In DNA form, the CDR3 reads TGTGCCAGTTCCGGGAGTCCAGATACGCAGTATTTT. Protein: CASSGSPDTQYF.

V gene TRBV9 combines with J gene TRBJ2-7, with D tentatively TRBD2 (6 bases). In germline, CDR1 is SGDLS, CDR2 YYNGEE. There are 15 residues in the CDR3. Trimming left V 10 bases short and J 2 bases short, with 22 bases between. In nucleotides, the CDR3 is TGTGCCCGCAAAGCTGGAGGGGCACCGACCTACGAGCAGTACTTC. Translation gives CARKAGGAPTYEQYF.

The CDR3 DNA reads TGTGCCAGCAGTGTGACCACAGGGGAGCCCCAGCATTTT. It yields the protein CASSVTTGEPQHF. V is TRBV6-4 and J is TRBJ1-5; 7 bases are a match to TRBD1. This CDR3 is built from 13 residues. V trimming: 4 bases; J trimming: 8 bases; junction bases outside the gene matches: 5. CDR1 MRHNA and CDR2 SNTAGT come from the germline V gene.

The genes are TRBV9 and TRBJ2-1; no clear D. V was pared by 3 bases and J by 9 bases, with 19 bases between. The CDR3 runs to 15 residues. Germline lookup yields CDR1 SGDLS and CDR2 YYNGEE. The CDR3 DNA reads TGTGCCAGCAGCGCCCACTTTAGATCCAATAGTGAGCAGTTCTTC. This sequence encodes CASSAHFRSNSEQFF.

This chain links TRBV7-9 with TRBJ1-2, with a tentative D call TRBD1 (5 bases). CDR3 length: 13 residues. Germline CDR1 SEHNR, CDR2 FQNEAQ (reference sequence). V gave up 4 bases and J gave up 6 bases, with 12 bases separating them. The CDR3 DNA sequence: TGTGCCAGCAGCTCACGTCTGACAGATGGCTACACCTTC. Translated, it gives CASSSRLTDGYTF.